These 9 T cell receptor beta chains share one sample of origin, sequenced in a study of cytomegalovirus exposure and HLA in healthy donors. Sequencing used immunoSEQ multiplex PCR; TCRdb keeps in-frame clones, though not all of them. Of around 300,000 clones listed, roughly 90% were seen once; the top ten hold roughly 0.96%. The sequencing sample was made of PBMCs. All receptors derive from a man younger than 45 in good health and CMV-seronegative.

The chain joins TRBV6-5 to TRBJ2-7, with TRBD2 as a possible D gene (7 bases). V was trimmed by 1 base and J by 6 bases, leaving 13 bases between them. Germline V gene lookup returns CDR1 MNHEY and CDR2 SVGAGI. This CDR3 has 14 amino acids. Written as DNA, the CDR3 is TGTGCCAGCAGTTACTTCGCGGGGGCTGGCGAGCAGTACTTC. It codes for CASSYFAGAGEQYF.

The chain links TRBV5-1 to TRBJ1-2; 7 nucleotides match TRBD1. The CDR3 length is 13 residues. Germline V CDR1 and CDR2: SGHRS, YFSETQ. J gave up 4 bases and V 2 bases, and 2 bases lay outside the gene matches. The DNA for the CDR3 is TGCGCCAGCAGCTTACAGGGGATCTATGGCTACACCTTC. Translation: CASSLQGIYGYTF.

The chain recombines TRBV25-1 with TRBJ1-6; no firm D call. The CDR3 length is 14 residues. V shed 2 bases and J shed 7 bases, with 9 bases lying between them. CDR1 is MGHDK, CDR2 SYGVNS, per germline. Here the CDR3 reads CASSERRENSPLHF. The CDR3 nucleotides read TGTGCCAGCAGTGAAAGGAGGGAGAATTCACCCCTCCACTTT. Full variable domain (outside the CDR3, taken from reference TRBV25-1 and TRBJ1-6): EADIYQTPRYLVIGTGKKITLECSQTMGHDKMYWYQQDPGMELHLIHYSYGVNSTEKGDLSSESTVSRIRTEHFPLTLESARPSHTSQYLCASSERRENSPLHFGNGTRLTVT.

J is TRBJ2-7 and V is TRBV19, with a tentative D call TRBD2 (5 bases). Deletions cut 1 base from V and 2 bases from J, with 12 bases between. The germline gives CDR1 LNHDA, CDR2 SQIVND (reference sequence). The CDR3 length is 15 residues. CDR3 DNA sequence: TGTGCCAGTAGTATAGTCGGGGATTCGGCCTACGAGCAGTACTTC. This sequence encodes CASSIVGDSAYEQYF.

V gene TRBV4-1 combines with J gene TRBJ1-6, with D perhaps TRBD1 (6 bases). The V end was cut by 4 bases, the J end by 11 bases, with 15 bases between. CDR3 size: 14 residues. Germline V gene data show CDR1 as MGHRA and CDR2 as YSYEKL. Here the CDR3 DNA reads TGCGCCAGCAGCCCCGTACAGGGTATCACACCCCTCCACTTT. Translating it yields CASSPVQGITPLHF.

The rearrangement uses TRBV6-5 and TRBJ2-3; D is perhaps TRBD2 (6 bases). V was trimmed by 7 bases and J by 9 bases, leaving 23 bases between them. The CDR3 spans 15 residues. Germline CDR1 and CDR2: MNHEY and SVGAGI. In nucleotides, the CDR3 is TGTGCCAGCACCGACAGTTGGGGGGACCGATGGACGCAGTATTTT. It is translated as CASTDSWGDRWTQYF.

This clone was observed a few times. The chain recombines TRBV4-1 with TRBJ2-7; TRBD1 matches 8 bases. The germline CDR1 and CDR2 sequences are MGHRA and YSYEKL. The CDR3 runs to 15 residues. V lost 0 bases, J lost 4 bases, and 5 bases stayed unmatched. The CDR3 region has the DNA TGCGCCAGCAGCCAAGAAGGGAACAGGGGGTACGAGCAGTACTTC. It is translated as CASSQEGNRGYEQYF.

The rearrangement joins TRBV11-3 to TRBJ1-1, with TRBD1 as a possible D gene (6 bases). Per germline, CDR1 SGHNT and CDR2 YENEEA. The ends were cut back, 3 bases at V and 4 bases at J, with 21 bases in the middle. The CDR3 consists of 17 residues. CDR3 loop: CASSLGASWGNPTEAFF. As DNA, the CDR3 is TGTGCCAGCAGCTTGGGGGCTTCCTGGGGGAATCCCACTGAAGCTTTCTTT.

The chain is built from TRBV30 and TRBJ2-1; TRBD2 agrees at 7 bases. With 1 base clipped from V and 9 bases from J, the junction kept 6 bases outside the gene matches. From germline, CDR1 is GTSNPN and CDR2 SVGIG (reference sequence). The CDR3 covers 13 residues. The CDR3 here is CAWSGTRKGEQFF. The CDR3 DNA sequence: TGTGCCTGGAGTGGGACTAGGAAGGGTGAGCAGTTCTTC.